The clone carrying this TCR beta chain was counted a few times. Its antigen remains unidentified. This sample is part of a study of T cell responses to AZD1222 COVID-19 vaccine. Turning to the study itself: Second doses were pooled across both intervals (about 4 or about 12 weeks).

Study-level findings and limits: The donor group comprised mostly white British people and more females; the analysis possibly underestimated clonal diversity. Spike-specific TCR breadth and depth grew following two AZD1222 doses. Every sample of the repertoires postdated the peak T cell response.

TCRdb's table, derived via immunoSEQ multiplex PCR, lists solely in-frame clones and lacks some. The data contain 100,000 to 150,000 clones, approximately 85% of them seen just once; the ten biggest clones take up under 2%. Specimen: peripheral blood, collected on day 0 of AZD1222 vaccination. This receptor was obtained from an adult in good health.

In DNA, the CDR3 is TGCGCCAGCAGTGAGACGGGACTAGCGGAATTCACAGATACGCAGTATTTT. Protein sequence: CASSETGLAEFTDTQYF. The V call is TRBV10-1, the J call TRBJ2-3, with 11 nucleotides matching TRBD2. The germline V gene has CDR1 WNHNN and CDR2 SYGVQD (reference sequence). This CDR3 spans 17 amino acids. The J segment lost 2 bases and the V segment lost 2 bases, leaving 6 bases of the junction unmatched.